Listed below are T cell receptor beta chains from one sample, sequenced in a study of brain T cells in children with intractable seizures. Assay used: immunoSEQ multiplex PCR; TCRdb lists only in-frame clones, some missing. The sample records under 400,000 clones, roughly 93% being singletons. This sample comprised peripheral blood, obtained more than 4 months after surgery. Receptors were obtained from a boy younger than two with tuberous sclerosis and intractable seizures. Each CDR3 is given with its conserved first and last residue. Fields, in order: J gene, V gene, D gene, clone size, CDR3 protein, CDR3 DNA. D genes are given only for firm matches. A clone size is listed for some rows: how often the clone was seen (once, few, many), or a class if it is expanded.

TRBJ2-7	TRBV7-4	TRBD2	-	CASSPTSGYEQYF	TGTGCCAGCAGCCCTACTAGCGGTTACGAGCAGTACTTC
TRBJ1-2	TRBV29-1	TRBD1	-	CSVGRQGGDYGYTF	TGCAGCGTCGGAAGACAGGGGGGGGACTATGGCTACACCTTC
TRBJ2-7	TRBV7-9	-	-	CASSLAGEDEQYF	TGTGCCAGCAGCTTGGCAGGGGAGGACGAGCAGTACTTC
TRBJ1-2	TRBV25-1	-	-	CASSEPKGGYTF	TGTGCCAGCAGTGAACCGAAGGGTGGCTACACCTTC
TRBJ1-5	TRBV7-9	-	few	CASSKRKLEGNQPQHF	TGTGCCAGCAGCAAACGTAAGTTGGAGGGCAATCAGCCCCAGCATTTT
TRBJ2-7	TRBV28	-	-	CASSPHITTHEQYF	TGTGCCAGCAGTCCCCATATCACGACCCACGAGCAGTACTTC
TRBJ1-6	TRBV10-2	TRBD1	many	CASSDRRQGGTDSPLHF	TGCGCCAGCAGTGATAGGAGGCAGGGGGGTACCGATTCACCCCTCCACTTT
TRBJ2-7	TRBV19	-	-	CASSMDRYGGPYEQYF	TGTGCTAGTAGTATGGACCGTTACGGTGGACCTTACGAGCAGTACTTC
TRBJ2-3	TRBV5-1	-	-	CASSLSPSFVDTQYF	TGCGCCAGCAGCTTGTCCCCTAGTTTTGTCGATACGCAGTATTTT
TRBJ1-5	TRBV11-3	-	-	CASRLRVGNQPQHF	TGTGCCAGCAGATTGAGGGTAGGCAATCAGCCCCAGCATTTT
TRBJ1-2	TRBV3-1/TRBV3-2	TRBD1	-	CASSQDVPWTGQYYGYTF	TGTGCCAGCAGCCAAGATGTTCCATGGACAGGGCAGTACTATGGCTACACCTTC
TRBJ1-5	TRBV10-3	-	-	CAISELGGRSNQPQHF	TGTGCCATCAGTGAGCTAGGGGGTCGTAGCAATCAGCCCCAGCATTTT
TRBJ2-3	TRBV13	-	-	CASSLGSLLGPLPDTQYF	TGTGCCAGCAGCTTAGGCTCTCTTTTGGGACCTCTCCCAGATACGCAGTATTTT
TRBJ1-1	TRBV11-3	-	-	CASSGEGTEAFF	TGTGCCAGCAGTGGGGAGGGCACTGAAGCTTTCTTT
TRBJ1-3	TRBV2	-	once	CASSEPESSGNTIYF	TGTGCCAGCAGTGAACCGGAGAGCTCTGGAAACACCATATATTTT
TRBJ1-1	TRBV7-9	-	-	CASSSRGGTEAFF	TGTGCCAGCAGCTCCCGGGGTGGCACTGAAGCTTTCTTT
TRBJ2-5	TRBV6-6	-	-	CASSYLALETQYF	TGTGCCAGCAGCTATCTAGCGTTAGAGACCCAGTACTTC
TRBJ1-1	TRBV7-9	-	-	CASSRNRLNTEAFF	TGTGCCAGCAGCAGGAACAGATTGAACACTGAAGCTTTCTTT
TRBJ1-4	TRBV7-6	-	-	CASSSAAGANEKLFF	TGTGCCAGCAGCTCCGCAGCAGGGGCTAATGAAAAACTGTTTTTT
TRBJ2-1	TRBV7-9	TRBD2	-	CASSPGSSGGAGLYNEQFF	TGTGCCAGCAGCCCCGGGTCTAGCGGGGGGGCCGGACTCTACAATGAGCAGTTCTTC
TRBJ2-7	TRBV6-6	-	-	CASSDSTYEQYF	TGTGCCAGCTCAGACAGTACCTACGAGCAGTACTTC
TRBJ2-7	TRBV6-2/TRBV6-3	TRBD2	-	CASSYSSLAGAYEQYF	TGTGCCAGCAGTTACTCGAGTCTAGCGGGAGCGTACGAGCAGTACTTC
TRBJ1-3	TRBV6-1	-	few	CASSESTGTWNPSGNTIYF	TGTGCCAGCAGTGAGTCTACAGGGACCTGGAACCCCTCTGGAAACACCATATATTTT
TRBJ2-1	TRBV9	-	-	CASSVEGGSSYNEQFF	TGTGCCAGCAGCGTAGAGGGGGGGAGCTCCTACAATGAGCAGTTCTTC
TRBJ1-1	TRBV3-1/TRBV3-2	-	-	CASSQGTGRNTEAFF	TGTGCCAGCAGCCAAGGAACAGGGCGGAACACTGAAGCTTTCTTT
TRBJ2-2	TRBV4-1	-	-	CASSQGANTGELFF	TGCGCCAGCAGCCAGGGGGCGAACACCGGGGAGCTGTTTTTT
TRBJ1-6	TRBV28	-	-	CASSLPANSPLHF	TGTGCCAGCAGTTTACCAGCCAATTCACCCCTCCACTTT
TRBJ2-3	TRBV19	TRBD2	-	CASSMGGGSDTQYF	TGTGCCAGTAGTATGGGGGGGGGTTCAGATACGCAGTATTTT
TRBJ2-7	TRBV19	-	-	CASSPGYIDLGPYEQYF	TGTGCCAGTAGTCCCGGGTATATCGATCTGGGTCCCTACGAGCAGTACTTC
TRBJ1-3	TRBV21-1	-	once	CASRPMGRPYGNTIYF	TGTGCCAGCAGACCCATGGGGAGGCCCTACGGAAACACCATATATTTT
TRBJ2-7	TRBV6-6	-	few	CASSRLTYEQYF	TGTGCCAGCAGTCGACTTACCTACGAGCAGTACTTC
TRBJ2-7	TRBV6-5	-	-	CASSPRSVEQGEQYF	TGTGCCAGCAGCCCCCGTTCGGTTGAACAGGGCGAGCAGTACTTC
TRBJ1-1	TRBV6-6	-	-	CASSLGRRWNTEAFF	TGTGCCAGCAGTTTAGGCCGGCGGTGGAACACTGAAGCTTTCTTT
TRBJ1-5	TRBV19	-	-	CASSHRDRYSNQPQHF	TGTGCCAGTAGTCACAGGGATAGGTATAGCAATCAGCCCCAGCATTTT
TRBJ1-1	TRBV21-1	-	-	CASSKEAEPGVSTEAFF	TGTGCCAGCAGCAAAGAGGCTGAGCCAGGGGTGAGCACTGAAGCTTTCTTT
TRBJ2-7	TRBV12-3/TRBV12-4	TRBD1	-	CASSRDRSYEQYF	TGTGCCAGCAGTAGGGACAGGTCCTACGAGCAGTACTTC
TRBJ2-1	TRBV4-1	-	-	CASSQDAGYNEQFF	TGCGCCAGCAGCCAAGATGCCGGCTACAATGAGCAGTTCTTC
TRBJ1-5	TRBV19	TRBD1	-	CASSIGQGNQPQHF	TGTGCCAGTAGTATTGGACAGGGCAATCAGCCCCAGCATTTT
TRBJ1-1	TRBV5-6	-	-	CASTSWEGVTEAFF	TGTGCCAGCACCTCCTGGGAGGGTGTCACTGAAGCTTTCTTT
TRBJ2-1	TRBV6-5	-	-	CASSWGESDEQFF	TGTGCCAGCAGTTGGGGAGAGAGCGATGAGCAGTTCTTC
TRBJ2-5	TRBV10-1	TRBD1	-	CASGPGQGETQYF	TGCGCCAGCGGACCGGGACAGGGGGAGACCCAGTACTTC